This record covers a single T cell receptor (beta chain). What it recognizes is unknown. Random hexamers were used to reverse transcribe an amount of roughly 0.5 to 1 ug RNA. TCRdb fed the immunoSEQ multiplex PCR reads into MiXCR, producing one record per CDR3 protein. The data hold about 120,000 distinct CDR3 sequences, with 85% to 95% observed a single time. The source of the sample is a study of CD8 T cells in Susac syndrome. Study background: Treatment at blood withdrawal was none, corticosteroids, or intravenous immunoglobulin alone in Susac syndrome patients.

Study findings and constraints: Susac-specific public clones found in total CD8+ repertoires numbered around 16, and those in CD8+ TEMRA repertoires numbered about five.

TCR beta sequencing was performed on blood CD8+ and CD4+ T cells. It was negative isolation that provided the CD8+ and CD4+ T cells, whereas TEMRA cells were enriched by FACS. This sequence originates from a human donor with Susac syndrome. Specimen: CD8+ T cells from PBMCs.

CDR3 residues: CASSQAGQVNEKLFF. For the CDR3, the DNA is TGTGCCAGCAGCCAAGCAGGACAGGTCAATGAAAAACTGTTTTTT. The chain links TRBV14 to TRBJ1-4, with 7 bases aligning to TRBD1. CDR1 is SGHDN and CDR2 is FVKESK in the germline V gene. V shed 1 base, J shed 5 bases, and the junction held 4 bases outside the gene matches. This CDR3 has 15 residues.